One sample yielded the 17 T cell receptor beta chains listed below, sequenced in a study of Graves' ophthalmopathy and Graves' hyperthyroidism. For repertoire sequencing, the TCR beta CDR3 regions were amplified from RNA transcripts. RT-PCR in the first round used HTBI primers; a second-round multiplex PCR followed. TCRdb independently ran MiXCR on the multiplex PCR reads; one entry per CDR3 protein. The data hold some 350,000 distinct CDR3 sequences, with about 18% observed a single time. Sequences were obtained from peripheral blood. Receptors originate from an adult woman with stable Graves' hyperthyroidism.

The sample holds many counts of this clonotype. J is TRBJ2-2 and V is TRBV6-4; D is unresolved. This CDR3 region has 15 residues. Trimming shortened V by 0 bases and J by 4 bases, and 9 bases separated the two germline ends. Germline-derived CDR1 and CDR2 are MRHNA and SNTAGT. The CDR3 DNA reads as TGTGCCAGCAGTGACTCGGCCGGAAGCACCGGGGAGCTGTTTTTT. This translates into CASSDSAGSTGELFF.

This clonotype was seen ten or more times. This chain links TRBV20-1 with TRBJ2-7, with TRBD2 identical over 8 bases. The CDR3 is 13 residues long. Germline-derived CDR1 and CDR2 are DFQATT and SNEGSKA (reference sequence). The V gene end was trimmed by 5 bases and the J gene end by 2 bases; junction bases not matched to a gene: 5. CDR3 region: CSALSGSPYEQYF. The CDR3 DNA follows: TGCAGTGCTCTAAGCGGGAGTCCCTACGAGCAGTACTTC.

This clonotype came up many times. The CDR3 region is CASSPTGSFSGNTIYF. CDR3 nucleotide sequence: TGTGCCAGCAGTCCAACAGGGTCCTTCTCTGGAAACACCATATATTTT. V is TRBV12-3 or TRBV12-4 and J is TRBJ1-3; a possible D gene is TRBD1 (6 bases). The CDR3 runs to 16 residues. Trimming stripped 5 bases from V and 0 bases from J, with 14 bases between.

This clonotype was seen at least ten times. The J gene is TRBJ2-7, the V gene TRBV20-1, with D perhaps TRBD1 or TRBD2 (6 bases each). V was pared by 2 bases and J by 6 bases, with 17 bases between. From germline, CDR1 is DFQATT and CDR2 SNEGSKA (reference sequence). This CDR3 has 14 amino acids. CDR3 residues: CSARPAGHLFEQYF. For the CDR3, the DNA is TGCAGTGCTAGACCCGCGGGACACCTCTTCGAGCAGTACTTC.

The genes are TRBV7-2 and TRBJ2-7, with D possibly TRBD1 on 6 matching bases. V was cut by 5 bases and J by 6 bases, with 11 bases left in between. The germline gives CDR1 SGHTA, CDR2 FQGNSA. The CDR3 sequence is 12 residues long. The CDR3 DNA reads as TGTGCCAGCAGCCAGATAGGGGGCGAGCAGTACTTC. Residues: CASSQIGGEQYF.

The V call is TRBV6-1, the J call TRBJ1-5, with TRBD1 matching 7 bases. The CDR3 has 16 residues. Germline V lookup: CDR1 MNHNS, CDR2 SASEGT. The trim removed 7 bases at V and 0 bases at J, leaving 9 bases unmatched. The CDR3 DNA is TGTGCCAGCACCGGACCGGGACAGTTTAGCAATCAGCCCCAGCATTTT. This codes for CASTGPGQFSNQPQHF.

There are many counts of this clonotype. The chain joins TRBV12-3 or TRBV12-4 to TRBJ1-1; 7 nucleotides align to TRBD1. The V segment lost 6 bases and the J segment 7 bases; nucleotides outside the gene matches: 5. This CDR3 spans 12 amino acids. This CDR3 is CASSYQGVEAFF. The CDR3 bases are TGTGCCAGCAGCTATCAGGGGGTTGAAGCTTTCTTT.

This clonotype was counted at least ten times. The V call is TRBV12-3 or TRBV12-4, the J call TRBJ2-7; D unresolved. V lost 2 bases, J lost 6 bases, and 5 bases lay in between. This CDR3 has 11 amino acids. CDR3 in DNA: TGTGCCAGCAGTTTAAACGTCGAGCAGTACTTC. Translation gives CASSLNVEQYF.

This clonotype was detected many times. This sequence joins TRBV20-1 and TRBJ1-3, with D unclear. This CDR3 has 14 amino acids. Per the germline V gene, CDR1 is DFQATT and CDR2 is SNEGSKA (reference sequence). Trimming shortened V by 3 bases and J by 0 bases, and 9 bases separated the two germline ends. Written as DNA, the CDR3 is TGCAGTGCTAGTGCGGAGGACTCTGGAAACACCATATATTTT. The encoded protein is CSASAEDSGNTIYF.

The chain links TRBV30 to TRBJ2-7, with 7 bases that match TRBD2. The CDR3 sequence is 12 residues long. Per the germline V gene, CDR1 is GTSNPN and CDR2 is SVGIG (reference sequence). V dropped 4 bases and J dropped 3; count of bases not matched to a gene: 3. The CDR3 is CAWNGGSYEQYF. The CDR3 region has the DNA TGTGCCTGGAACGGCGGGAGCTACGAGCAGTACTTC.

This clonotype was observed at least ten times. J is TRBJ2-5 and V is TRBV28; 8 bases are a match to TRBD1. Germline trimming cut 5 bases from V and 3 bases from J; bases unmatched to any gene: 5. The CDR3 covers 14 residues. Germline V gene sequence: CDR1 MDHEN, CDR2 SYDVKM. CDR3 DNA: TGTGCCAGCAGTCCTCAGACAGGGGAAGAGACCCAGTACTTC. It translates to CASSPQTGEETQYF.

In its sample, this clonotype was seen many times. The rearrangement joins TRBV6-2 or TRBV6-3 to TRBJ2-7, with a possible D match to TRBD1 (5 bases). There are 14 residues in the CDR3. From germline, CDR1 is MNHEY and CDR2 SVGEGT. Trimming took off 0 bases at V and 6 bases at J, with 12 bases between the two ends. The CDR3 loop reads CASSYSGRGSEQYF. CDR3 coding DNA: TGTGCCAGCAGTTACTCGGGTAGGGGATCCGAGCAGTACTTC.

There are many counts of this clonotype. The V and J genes are TRBV12-3 or TRBV12-4 and TRBJ1-1; 9 positions match TRBD1. The V and J ends lost 5 bases and 5 bases, in that order; junction bases with no gene match: 9. The length of the CDR3 is 15 residues. The CDR3 coding sequence is TGTGCCAGCAGTCGAGACACAGGGGGCGGTACTGAAGCTTTCTTT. This translates into CASSRDTGGGTEAFF.

This clonotype was detected ten times or more. The chain couples TRBV19 to TRBJ2-7, with 7 bases matching TRBD1. The CDR3 is 15 residues long. The germline CDR1 and CDR2 sequences are LNHDA and SQIVND (reference sequence). V shed 3 bases and J 1 base; nucleotides not matched to a gene: 6. CDR3 amino acids: CASSIGGQPSYEQYF. For the CDR3, the DNA is TGTGCCAGTAGTATTGGGGGACAGCCATCCTACGAGCAGTACTTC.

V usage is TRBV2 and J usage is TRBJ1-2; D is uncertain. V was trimmed by 4 bases and J by 8 bases, leaving 14 bases between them. The CDR3 loop spans 13 amino acids. Germline assignment: CDR1 SNHLY and CDR2 FYNNEI. CDR3 residues: CASSGFSPKGYTF. The DNA for the CDR3 is TGTGCCAGCAGTGGGTTCTCTCCAAAGGGCTACACCTTC.

This clonotype was counted ten times or more. The chain recombines TRBV28 with TRBJ2-7, with 7 bases aligning to TRBD1. This CDR3 comprises 16 residues. Looked up from germline, CDR1 is MDHEN and CDR2 is SYDVKM. Unmatched junction bases numbered 9, after V lost 3 bases and J lost 1 base. This chain's CDR3 is CASSFPNRGRSYEQYF. The CDR3 DNA reads TGTGCCAGCAGTTTCCCCAACAGGGGCCGATCCTACGAGCAGTACTTC.

At least ten counts were recorded for this clonotype. The chain couples TRBV12-3 or TRBV12-4 to TRBJ1-1; 8 positions agree with TRBD1. V lost 2 bases to trimming and J lost 1 base; unmatched junction nucleotides: 15. There are 19 residues in the CDR3. The CDR3 region is CASSLLRQTGAKGNTEAFF. The CDR3 region has the DNA TGTGCCAGCAGTTTACTCCGACAGACAGGGGCCAAGGGGAACACTGAAGCTTTCTTT.